Listed below are T cell receptor beta chains from one sample, sequenced in a study of shared T cell receptors in the human thymus. Method: immunoSEQ multiplex PCR; TCRdb's copy keeps in-frame clones and lacks some. Of roughly 550,000 clones listed, approximately 78% are singletons. The same specimen was also included in a second study, on human thymus T cells.

The sample taken for sequencing was thymocytes. The receptors come from a boy in the first two years of life with a congenital heart defect. The conserved cysteine and the conserved F or W are not part of the CDR3 here.

J gene,V gene,CDR3 protein
TRBJ2-7,TRBV16,ASSRRDRPFSYEQY
TRBJ2-7,TRBV9,ASGTSGLPYEQY
TRBJ2-1,TRBV28,ASSLRGSRTGHNEQF
TRBJ2-1,TRBV5-4,ASRLTGGPINEQF
TRBJ2-5,TRBV4-1,ASSQGESLAGSY
TRBJ1-2,TRBV10-2,ASSSTGRLGYGYT
TRBJ1-1,TRBV29-1,SVGRGRTEAF
TRBJ2-3,TRBV4-2,ASSQGQRGTSGNRTDTQY
TRBJ1-3,TRBV14,ASSRRDRHDRDSGNTIY
TRBJ1-2,TRBV6-1,ASSDRTGNYGYT
TRBJ2-1,TRBV5-1,ASSFKGRMSYNEQF
TRBJ1-1,TRBV25-1,ASTGDTRPF
TRBJ2-5,TRBV2,ASSGGVMDQETQY
TRBJ2-1,TRBV4-1,ASSQEYKRDPPGDEQF